These 19 T cell receptor beta chains originate from one sample sequenced in a study of T cell repertoires in cytomegalovirus infection. One entry per CDR3 protein, called by TCRdb with MiXCR from the reads. The sample has fewer than 350,000 distinct CDR3 sequences; under 20% are singletons. Sequenced sample: PBMCs. These receptors were taken from a human donor in good health (CMV status not recorded). Some clones in this sample may be carry-over from other donors' samples.

CDR3 coding DNA: TGTGCCAGCAGTTTATCGACAGGGTTTGTCTATGGCTACACCTTC. Its protein is CASSLSTGFVYGYTF. The chain is built from TRBV28 and TRBJ1-2; 7 bases align to TRBD1. Germline CDR1 and CDR2: MDHEN and SYDVKM. V was clipped by 1 base and J by 4 bases; unmatched bases: 6. The CDR3 runs to 15 residues.

Remarks on this clonotype: This may be a read error: a much more frequent sequence differs by one nucleotide. It is likely a read error, because the conserved phenylalanine at the end of the CDR3 is missing. V and J are TRBV5-8 and TRBJ2-7; TRBD2 aligns across 8 bases. Germline V gene data show CDR1 as SGHTS and CDR2 as YDEGEE. The junction had 5 bases not matched to a gene; V was cut back by 6 bases and J by 3 bases. CDR3 size: 13 residues. CDR3 protein: CASTTSGYYEQYS. In nucleotides, the CDR3 is TGTGCCAGCACTACTAGCGGATACTACGAGCAGTACTCC.

The chain links TRBV10-3 to TRBJ2-2; D tentatively fits TRBD1 or TRBD2 (6 bases each). The CDR3 contains 14 residues. Germline-derived CDR1 and CDR2 are ENHRY and SYGVKD. The V end was cut by 8 bases, the J end by 3 bases, with 13 bases between. CDR3 coding DNA: TGTGCCATCGGGGGGCTAGCCGACACCGGGGAGCTGTTTTTT. This encodes CAIGGLADTGELFF.

This clonotype was seen a few times. The chain links TRBV7-2 to TRBJ1-4; no firm D call. Trimming pared 5 bases from V and 6 bases from J, leaving 10 bases between. Germline V gene data show CDR1 as SGHTA and CDR2 as FQGNSA. There are 13 residues in the CDR3. The CDR3 nucleotides are TGTGCCAGCAGCCCCGCCTGGGATGAAAAACTGTTTTTT. Translation: CASSPAWDEKLFF.

This clonotype came up many times. The J gene is TRBJ2-5, the V gene TRBV7-2; 10 bases map to TRBD1. Germline CDR1 reads SGHTA; CDR2 reads FQGNSA. The J segment lost 4 bases and the V segment lost 2 bases, leaving 7 bases of the junction unmatched. The CDR3 loop spans 16 amino acids. CDR3 residues: CASSLSRDRGLETQYF. In nucleotides, the CDR3 is TGTGCCAGCAGCTTAAGTAGGGACAGGGGATTAGAGACCCAGTACTTC.

The CDR3 bases are TGTGCCAGCAGTCAAGTGGAAGCGGGGACAACCACCTTTAGCACAGATACGCAGTATTTT. Translation gives CASSQVEAGTTTFSTDTQYF. The chain is built from TRBV7-9 and TRBJ2-3; D is possibly TRBD2 (7 bases). This CDR3 is built from 20 residues. Trimming took 6 bases from V and 0 from J, leaving 28 bases between them. The germline V gene has CDR1 SEHNR and CDR2 FQNEAQ (reference sequence).

The rearrangement uses TRBV7-3 and TRBJ2-1; the D is unclear. The V gene's germline CDR1 is SGHTA and CDR2 FQGTGA. Trimming cost V 4 bases and J 8 bases, with 12 bases left between them. The length of the CDR3 is 13 residues. This CDR3 reads CASSSQPDDEQFF. As DNA, the CDR3 is TGTGCCAGCAGCTCCCAACCCGACGATGAGCAGTTCTTC.

This clonotype has more than one count but fewer than ten. V gene TRBV7-2 combines with J gene TRBJ2-5, with TRBD1 matching 10 bases. This CDR3 is 14 amino acids long. CDR1 SGHTA and CDR2 FQGNSA come from the germline V gene. Trimming cost V 4 bases and J 5 bases; bases outside gene matches: 4. The CDR3 spells CASSSDRGGETQYF. CDR3 bases: TGTGCCAGCAGCTCGGACAGGGGGGGGGAGACCCAGTACTTC. Variable domain in full (rest from reference TRBV7-2 and TRBJ2-5): GAGVSQSPSNKVTEKGKDVELRCDPISGHTALYWYRQSLGQGLEFLIYFQGNSAPDKSGLPSDRFSAERTGGSVSTLTIQRTQQEDSAVYLCASSSDRGGETQYFGPGTRLLVL.

The sample holds many counts of this clonotype. This chain connects TRBV12-3 or TRBV12-4 to TRBJ1-5, with 7 bases that match TRBD1. The CDR3 has 17 amino acids. J was trimmed by 6 bases and V by 3 bases; bases with no gene match: 14. This CDR3 reads CASSLGQLRRFPQPQHF. The CDR3 nucleotides are TGTGCCAGCAGTTTGGGACAGCTGAGGCGATTTCCTCAGCCCCAGCATTTT.

This sequence joins TRBV24-1 and TRBJ1-5; D ambiguous. The CDR3 loop spans 14 amino acids. Looked up from germline, CDR1 is KGHDR and CDR2 is SFDVKD. The V end was cut by 12 bases, the J end by 0 bases, with 14 bases between. The CDR3 here is CAPGNGDSNQPQHF. The CDR3 nucleotides are TGTGCCCCGGGGAACGGGGATAGCAATCAGCCCCAGCATTTT.

This chain uses TRBV5-6 with TRBJ1-1, with D maybe TRBD1 (5 bases). Trimming stripped 2 bases from V and 5 bases from J, with 10 bases between. Germline V gene lookup returns CDR1 SGHDT and CDR2 YYEEEE. This CDR3 has 13 residues. The CDR3 nucleotides read TGTGCCAGCAGCTTAGGGGAAAGGACTGAAGCTTTCTTT. It translates to CASSLGERTEAFF.

This clonotype was recorded once. This chain uses TRBV27 with TRBJ2-7; TRBD1 agrees at 8 bases. CDR3 length equals 16 residues. V lost 5 bases, J lost 0 bases, and 9 bases stayed unmatched. Germline CDR1 reads MNHEY; CDR2 reads SMNVEV (reference sequence). For the CDR3, the DNA is TGTGCCAGCAGTGCAGGGACAGGTCTAAGCTCCTACGAGCAGTACTTC. This gives the protein CASSAGTGLSSYEQYF.

The table lists this clonotype with a few counts. The chain links TRBV28 to TRBJ1-5; D might be TRBD1 (6 bases). The CDR3 runs to 14 residues. The V and J ends lost 3 bases and 7 bases respectively, with 13 bases between them. Per the germline V gene, CDR1 is MDHEN and CDR2 is SYDVKM. The CDR3 sequence is CASSFAGVGQPQHF. The CDR3 DNA reads as TGTGCCAGCAGTTTCGCAGGGGTTGGACAGCCCCAGCATTTT. The variable domain in full, completed from reference TRBV28 and TRBJ1-5, reads DVKVTQSSRYLVKRTGEKVFLECVQDMDHENMFWYRQDPGLGLRLIYFSYDVKMKEKGDIPEGYSVSREKKERFSLILESASTNQTSMYLCASSFAGVGQPQHFGDGTRLSIL.

This clonotype was counted at least ten times. The V call is TRBV28, the J call TRBJ2-1; perhaps TRBD2 as D (6 bases). Germline V CDR1 and CDR2: MDHEN, SYDVKM. V was clipped by 0 bases and J by 2 bases, with 11 bases between them. This CDR3 has 16 amino acids. The CDR3 reads CASSLWGTLTYNEQFF. The CDR3 DNA sequence: TGTGCCAGCAGTTTATGGGGGACTTTGACCTACAATGAGCAGTTCTTC.

The chain links TRBV19 to TRBJ1-4, with a possible D match to TRBD1 (5 bases). Germline CDR1 is LNHDA and CDR2 is SQIVND (reference sequence). This CDR3 has 15 residues. Between the trimmed V and J ends, which lost 3 bases and 8 bases, there was a span of 16 bases. In DNA, the CDR3 is TGTGCCAGTAGTATGGGGCGCCTGGGTCGAGAAAAACTGTTTTTT. This translates into CASSMGRLGREKLFF.

In this sample, this clonotype turned up a few times. The chain couples TRBV6-2 or TRBV6-3 to TRBJ1-2; D gene unclear. The CDR3 is 13 residues long. Germline V gene lookup returns CDR1 MNHEY and CDR2 SVGEGT. V dropped 5 bases and J dropped 11 bases, with 18 bases sitting between them. This chain's CDR3 is CASSDEGPFRYTF. Here the CDR3 DNA reads TGTGCCAGCAGTGATGAGGGTCCTTTCCGTTACACCTTC.

This clonotype was counted ten times or more. In DNA, the CDR3 is TGTGCCAGCAGCTTTCGGCGAGCCGACTATGGCTACACCTTC. It encodes CASSFRRADYGYTF. This chain uses TRBV7-2 with TRBJ1-2; D gene ambiguous. This CDR3 spans 14 amino acids. Trimming removed 3 bases from V and 3 bases from J, with 11 bases in between. Germline CDR1 and CDR2: SGHTA and FQGNSA.

This clonotype appeared many times. This chain uses TRBV7-2 with TRBJ2-4; 10 bases are shared with TRBD1. The CDR3 spans 16 residues. V was clipped by 5 bases and J by 5 bases; unmatched bases: 9. Germline assignment: CDR1 SGHTA and CDR2 FQGNSA. The CDR3 protein is CASSPGTGVGENIQYF. The CDR3 DNA sequence: TGTGCCAGCAGCCCCGGGACAGGGGTTGGGGAAAACATTCAGTACTTC.

The sample holds a few counts of this clonotype. The J gene is TRBJ2-5, the V gene TRBV29-1; D might be TRBD1 (5 bases). Trimming cost V 6 bases and J 3 bases, with 14 bases left between them. The CDR3 spans 13 residues. Germline V gives CDR1 SQVTM, CDR2 ANQGSEA. The CDR3 loop reads CSVGSPGKETQYF. CDR3 sequence (DNA): TGCAGCGTCGGAAGCCCAGGGAAAGAGACCCAGTACTTC.